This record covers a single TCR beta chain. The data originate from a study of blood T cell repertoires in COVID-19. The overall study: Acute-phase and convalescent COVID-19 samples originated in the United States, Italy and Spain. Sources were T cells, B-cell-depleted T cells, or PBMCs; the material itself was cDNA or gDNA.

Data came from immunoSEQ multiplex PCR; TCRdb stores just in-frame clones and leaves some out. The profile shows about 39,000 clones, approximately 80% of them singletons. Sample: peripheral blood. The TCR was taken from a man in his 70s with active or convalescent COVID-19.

CDR3 sequence (DNA): TGTGCCAGCAGCGTCGGGACAACTAACTATGGCTACACCTTC. Protein product: CASSVGTTNYGYTF. J is TRBJ1-2 and V is TRBV9, with D tentatively TRBD1 (6 bases). Trimming removed 2 bases from V and 0 bases from J, with 8 bases in between. CDR3 size: 14 residues. Germline V lookup: CDR1 SGDLS, CDR2 YYNGEE.